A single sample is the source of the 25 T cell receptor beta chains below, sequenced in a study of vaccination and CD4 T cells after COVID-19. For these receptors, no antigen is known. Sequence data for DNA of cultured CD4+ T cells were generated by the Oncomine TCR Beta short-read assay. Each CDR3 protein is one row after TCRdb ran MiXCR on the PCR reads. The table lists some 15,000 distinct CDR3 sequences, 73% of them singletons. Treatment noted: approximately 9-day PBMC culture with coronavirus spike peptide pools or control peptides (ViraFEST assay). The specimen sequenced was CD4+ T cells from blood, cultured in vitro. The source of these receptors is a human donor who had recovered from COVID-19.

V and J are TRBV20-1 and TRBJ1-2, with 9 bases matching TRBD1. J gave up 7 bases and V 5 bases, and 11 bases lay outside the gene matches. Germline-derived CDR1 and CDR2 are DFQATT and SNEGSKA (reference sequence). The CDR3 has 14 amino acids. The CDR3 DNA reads TGCAGTGCTGGAAAAACAGGGGGCGCGGCTGGCTACACCTTC. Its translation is CSAGKTGGAAGYTF.

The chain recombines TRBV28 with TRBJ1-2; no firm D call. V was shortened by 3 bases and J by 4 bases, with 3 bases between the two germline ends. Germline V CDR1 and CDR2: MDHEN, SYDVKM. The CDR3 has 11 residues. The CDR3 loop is CASSFLYGYTF. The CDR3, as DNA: TGTGCCAGCAGTTTTCTCTATGGCTACACCTTC.

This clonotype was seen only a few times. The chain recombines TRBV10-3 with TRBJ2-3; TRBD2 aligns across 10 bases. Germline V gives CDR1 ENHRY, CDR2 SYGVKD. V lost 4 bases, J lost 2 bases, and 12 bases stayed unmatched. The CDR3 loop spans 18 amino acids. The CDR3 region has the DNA TGTGCCATCAGTGGATACCTAGCGGGAGAGGGGTACACAGATACGCAGTATTTT. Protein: CAISGYLAGEGYTDTQYF.

The DNA of the CDR3 is TGTGCCAGTAGTGCGGGGCCGGGGGGCACTGAAGCTTTCTTT. Its translation is CASSAGPGGTEAFF. The genes are TRBV19 and TRBJ1-1; possible D gene TRBD1, 5 bases. This CDR3 is 14 amino acids long. Deletions cut 5 bases from V and 4 bases from J, with 14 bases between. CDR1 and CDR2 (germline): LNHDA, SQIVND (reference sequence).

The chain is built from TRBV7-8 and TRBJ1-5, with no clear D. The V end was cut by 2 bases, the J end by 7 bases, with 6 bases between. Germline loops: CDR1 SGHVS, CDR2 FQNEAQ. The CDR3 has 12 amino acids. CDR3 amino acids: CASSLPPQPQHF. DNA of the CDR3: TGTGCCAGCAGCTTACCCCCACAGCCCCAGCATTTT.

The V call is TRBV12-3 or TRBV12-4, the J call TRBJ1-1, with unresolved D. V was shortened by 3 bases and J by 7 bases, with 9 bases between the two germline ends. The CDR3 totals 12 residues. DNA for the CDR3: TGTGCCAGCAGTTTCACCACCTATGAAGCTTTCTTT. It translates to CASSFTTYEAFF.

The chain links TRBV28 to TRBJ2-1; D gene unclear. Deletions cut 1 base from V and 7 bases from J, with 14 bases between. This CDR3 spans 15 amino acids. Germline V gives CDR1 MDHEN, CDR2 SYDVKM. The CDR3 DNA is TGTGCCAGCAGTTTATCCCAAAACGGAGCTAATGAGCAGTTCTTC. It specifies CASSLSQNGANEQFF.

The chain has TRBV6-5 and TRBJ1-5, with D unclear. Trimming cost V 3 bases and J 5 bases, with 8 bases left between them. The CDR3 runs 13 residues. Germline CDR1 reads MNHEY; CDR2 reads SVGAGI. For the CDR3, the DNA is TGTGCCAGCAGTTATTTGAGAGATCAGCCCCAGCATTTT. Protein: CASSYLRDQPQHF.

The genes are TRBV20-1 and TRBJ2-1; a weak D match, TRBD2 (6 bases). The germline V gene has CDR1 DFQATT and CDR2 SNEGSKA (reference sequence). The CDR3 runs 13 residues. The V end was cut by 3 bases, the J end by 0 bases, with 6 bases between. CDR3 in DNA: TGCAGTGCTAGCGGGAGCTCCTACAATGAGCAGTTCTTC. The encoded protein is CSASGSSYNEQFF.

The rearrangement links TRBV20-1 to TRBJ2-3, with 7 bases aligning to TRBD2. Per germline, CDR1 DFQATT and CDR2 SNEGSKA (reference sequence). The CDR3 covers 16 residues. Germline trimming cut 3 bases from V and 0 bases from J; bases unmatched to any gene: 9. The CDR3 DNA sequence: TGCAGTGCTAGCGGGCGTCTAGCGGAAAGCACAGATACGCAGTATTTT. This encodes CSASGRLAESTDTQYF.

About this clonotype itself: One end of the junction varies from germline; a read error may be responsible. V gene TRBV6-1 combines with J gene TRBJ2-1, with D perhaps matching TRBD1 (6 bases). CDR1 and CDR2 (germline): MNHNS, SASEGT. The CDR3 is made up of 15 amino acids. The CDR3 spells CASSEDRSSYNEQFF. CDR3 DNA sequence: TGTGCCAGCAGCGAAGACAGGAGCTCCTACAATGAGCAGTTCTTC.

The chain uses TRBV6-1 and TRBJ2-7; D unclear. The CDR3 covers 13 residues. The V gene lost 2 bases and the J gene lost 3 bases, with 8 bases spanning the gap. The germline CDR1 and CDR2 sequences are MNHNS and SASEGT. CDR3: CASSESISYEQYF. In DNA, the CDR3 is TGTGCCAGCAGTGAATCTATCAGCTACGAGCAGTACTTC.

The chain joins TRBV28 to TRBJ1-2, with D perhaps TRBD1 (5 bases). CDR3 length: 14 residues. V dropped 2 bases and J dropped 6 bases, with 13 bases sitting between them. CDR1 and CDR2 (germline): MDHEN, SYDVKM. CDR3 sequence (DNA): TGTGCCAGCAGTTTAGATATGGACATCGATGGCTACACCTTC. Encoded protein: CASSLDMDIDGYTF.

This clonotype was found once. The CDR3 DNA sequence: TGTGCCACCAGTCGGGCCGAGCCCCGAGAGACCCAGTACTTC. Its protein product is CATSRAEPRETQYF. The chain combines TRBV24-1 with TRBJ2-5; D uncertain. The V gene's germline CDR1 is KGHDR and CDR2 SFDVKD. The CDR3 consists of 14 residues. V was cut by 6 bases and J by 4 bases, with 14 bases left in between.

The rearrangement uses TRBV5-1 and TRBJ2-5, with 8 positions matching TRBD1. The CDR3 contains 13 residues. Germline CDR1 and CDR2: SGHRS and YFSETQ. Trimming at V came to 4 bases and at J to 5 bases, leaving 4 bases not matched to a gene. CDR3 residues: CASSIRGRETQYF. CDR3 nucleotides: TGCGCCAGCAGCATCAGGGGGCGTGAGACCCAGTACTTC.

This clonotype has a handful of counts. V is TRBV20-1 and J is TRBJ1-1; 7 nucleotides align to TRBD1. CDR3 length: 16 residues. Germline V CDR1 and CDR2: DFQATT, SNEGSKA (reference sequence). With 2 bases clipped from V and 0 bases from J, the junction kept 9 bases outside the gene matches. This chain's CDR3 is CSARTRQGRVNTEAFF. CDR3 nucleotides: TGCAGTGCTAGAACTAGACAGGGCAGAGTGAACACTGAAGCTTTCTTT.

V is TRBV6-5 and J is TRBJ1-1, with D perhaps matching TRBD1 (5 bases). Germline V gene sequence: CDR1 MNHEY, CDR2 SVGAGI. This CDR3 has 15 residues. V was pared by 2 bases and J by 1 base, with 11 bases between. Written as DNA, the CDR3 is TGTGCCAGCAGTTACCGAATCGGGGGGAACACTGAAGCTTTCTTT. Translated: CASSYRIGGNTEAFF.

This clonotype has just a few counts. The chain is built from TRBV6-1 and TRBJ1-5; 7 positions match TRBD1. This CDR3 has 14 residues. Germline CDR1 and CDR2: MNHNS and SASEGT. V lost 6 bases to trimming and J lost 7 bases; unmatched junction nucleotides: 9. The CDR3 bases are TGTGCCAGCAGGGGGGCAGGGGGTGGACAGCCCCAGCATTTT. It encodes CASRGAGGGQPQHF.

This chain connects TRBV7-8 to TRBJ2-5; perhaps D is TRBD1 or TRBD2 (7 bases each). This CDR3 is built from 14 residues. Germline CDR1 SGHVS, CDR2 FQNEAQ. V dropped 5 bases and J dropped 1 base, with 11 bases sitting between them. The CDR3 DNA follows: TGTGCCAGCAGCCAGGGGGGGATCCAAGAGACCCAGTACTTC. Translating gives CASSQGGIQETQYF.

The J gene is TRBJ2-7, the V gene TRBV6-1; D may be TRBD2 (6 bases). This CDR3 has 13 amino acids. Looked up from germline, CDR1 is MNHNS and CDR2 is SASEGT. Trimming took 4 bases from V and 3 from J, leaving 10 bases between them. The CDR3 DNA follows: TGTGCCAGCAGTGTGGGGGGTAACTACGAGCAGTACTTC. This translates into CASSVGGNYEQYF.

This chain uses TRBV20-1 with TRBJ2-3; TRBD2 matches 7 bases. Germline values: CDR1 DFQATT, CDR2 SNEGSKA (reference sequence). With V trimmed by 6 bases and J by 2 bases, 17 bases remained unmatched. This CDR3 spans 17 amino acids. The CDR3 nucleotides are TGCAGTGCACCGCGGGGCGGGAGACAGACTCACACAGATACGCAGTATTTT. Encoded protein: CSAPRGGRQTHTDTQYF.

CDR3 DNA sequence: TGTGCCAGCAGCTTATCGATAGACAGGGGAAGTTTGGGTTACGAGCAGTACTTC. It specifies CASSLSIDRGSLGYEQYF. V is TRBV7-9 and J is TRBJ2-7; 8 nucleotides align to TRBD1. The CDR3 contains 18 residues. J lost 4 bases, V lost 2 bases, and 16 bases had no gene match. Germline V gives CDR1 SEHNR, CDR2 FQNEAQ (reference sequence).

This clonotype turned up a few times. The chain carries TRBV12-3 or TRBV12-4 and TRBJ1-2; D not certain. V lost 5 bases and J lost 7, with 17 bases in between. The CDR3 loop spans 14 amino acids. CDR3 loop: CASSHNGVLAGYTF. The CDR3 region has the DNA TGTGCCAGCAGTCACAACGGTGTCCTGGCTGGCTACACCTTC.

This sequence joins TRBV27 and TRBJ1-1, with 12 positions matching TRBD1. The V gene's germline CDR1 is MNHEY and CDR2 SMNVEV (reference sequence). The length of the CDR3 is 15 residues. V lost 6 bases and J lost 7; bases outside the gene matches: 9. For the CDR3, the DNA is TGTGCCAGCAGACCCCGGGACAGGGGGCCGGTTGAAGCTTTCTTT. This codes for CASRPRDRGPVEAFF.

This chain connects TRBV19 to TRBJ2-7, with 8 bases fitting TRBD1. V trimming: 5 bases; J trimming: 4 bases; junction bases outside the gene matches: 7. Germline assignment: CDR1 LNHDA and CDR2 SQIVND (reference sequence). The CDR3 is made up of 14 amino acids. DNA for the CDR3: TGTGCCAGTAGTCGTAACAGGGGGAAATACGAGCAGTACTTC. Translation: CASSRNRGKYEQYF.